The 28 T cell receptor beta chains below come from one sample, sequenced in a study of cytomegalovirus exposure and HLA in healthy donors. The PCR used 60 Vbeta and 13 Jbeta primers. Measured with immunoSEQ multiplex PCR; TCRdb has only the in-frame clones, and not every one. This sample's table has some 89,000 clones. Sequencing was performed on PBMCs. These receptors came from a woman younger than 45 in good health and CMV-seronegative.

The chain links TRBV20-1 to TRBJ1-1; 7 bases match TRBD1. CDR1 DFQATT and CDR2 SNEGSKA come from the germline V gene (reference sequence). Unmatched junction bases numbered 6, after V lost 3 bases and J lost 11 bases. The CDR3 covers 11 residues. CDR3 sequence reads: CSARQGGRAFF. CDR3 nucleotide sequence: TGCAGTGCTAGGCAGGGGGGAAGGGCTTTCTTT.

This rearrangement joins TRBV6-5 to TRBJ2-7; D unclear. Trimming shortened V by 2 bases and J by 3 bases, and 14 bases separated the two germline ends. The CDR3 has 15 residues. Germline V lookup: CDR1 MNHEY, CDR2 SVGAGI. This chain's CDR3 is CASSYALARLYEQYF. CDR3 DNA: TGTGCCAGCAGTTACGCCCTGGCGCGGCTCTACGAGCAGTACTTC.

V and J are TRBV20-1 and TRBJ2-3; unclear D gene. Trimming left V 3 bases short and J 5 bases short, with 6 bases between. The CDR3 covers 11 residues. Per germline, CDR1 DFQATT and CDR2 SNEGSKA (reference sequence). CDR3 residues: CSASTEDTQYF. The DNA of the CDR3 is TGCAGTGCTAGCACTGAAGATACGCAGTATTTT.

This rearrangement joins TRBV28 to TRBJ2-7, with TRBD1 identical over 7 bases. The CDR3 spans 14 residues. The junction had 4 bases not matched to a gene; V was cut back by 3 bases and J by 2 bases. Germline assignment: CDR1 MDHEN and CDR2 SYDVKM. This CDR3 reads CASSFVDRTYEQYF. In nucleotides, the CDR3 is TGTGCCAGCAGTTTTGTGGACAGGACCTACGAGCAGTACTTC.

The chain employs TRBV7-9 and TRBJ2-7, with 9 bases matching TRBD1. Germline assignment: CDR1 SEHNR and CDR2 FQNEAQ (reference sequence). The CDR3 consists of 14 residues. V lost 1 base to trimming and J lost 7 bases; unmatched junction nucleotides: 5. CDR3 DNA: TGTGCCAGCAGCTTAGGACAGGGGGGCGTAGAGCAGTACTTC. Encoded protein: CASSLGQGGVEQYF. Filled out from reference TRBV7-9 and TRBJ2-7, the complete variable domain reads DTGVSQNPRHKITKRGQNVTFRCDPISEHNRLYWYRQTLGQGPEFLTYFQNEAQLEKSRLLSDRFSAERPKGSFSTLEIQRTEQGDSAMYLCASSLGQGGVEQYFGPGTRLTVT.

The CDR3 DNA is TGCGCCAGCAGCGGGGCAGCGCCCAATGAGCAGTTCTTC. This codes for CASSGAAPNEQFF. This rearrangement joins TRBV4-1 to TRBJ2-1, with D perhaps TRBD1 (5 bases). This CDR3 contains 13 residues. V was cut by 5 bases and J by 6 bases, with 11 bases left in between. Looked up from germline, CDR1 is MGHRA and CDR2 is YSYEKL.

The J gene is TRBJ1-5, the V gene TRBV19; 7 bases match TRBD1. Germline V gene data show CDR1 as LNHDA and CDR2 as SQIVND (reference sequence). The CDR3 is 17 residues long. V shed 4 bases and J 1 base; nucleotides not matched to a gene: 10. CDR3 bases: TGTGCCAGTAGTAGGACTCGACAGGGACGGAGCAATCAGCCCCAGCATTTT. It specifies CASSRTRQGRSNQPQHF.

The chain couples TRBV29-1 to TRBJ1-5; unclear D gene. Germline CDR1 and CDR2: SQVTM and ANQGSEA. The CDR3 consists of 15 residues. The V end lost 4 bases, the J end lost 3 bases, and 16 bases lay between the germline ends. The CDR3 region is CSVGGPAGSNQPQHF. CDR3 nucleotides: TGCAGCGTTGGAGGGCCCGCGGGGTCCAATCAGCCCCAGCATTTT.

The chain couples TRBV19 to TRBJ1-5; no reliable D call. CDR1 and CDR2 from the germline V gene are LNHDA and SQIVND (reference sequence). The length of the CDR3 is 14 residues. Trimming removed 4 bases at V and 4 bases at J, with 11 bases between. CDR3 residues: CASSKDFSNQPQHF. The DNA for the CDR3 is TGTGCCAGTAGTAAGGACTTCTCGAATCAGCCCCAGCATTTT.

The gene calls are TRBV7-9 and TRBJ2-3, with D perhaps TRBD1 (6 bases). Germline V CDR1 and CDR2: SEHNR, FQNEAQ (reference sequence). The CDR3 runs 13 residues. Trimming removed 4 bases from V and 4 bases from J, with 9 bases in between. DNA for the CDR3: TGTGCCAGCAGCTCCACAGGGCCAGATACGCAGTATTTT. It codes for CASSSTGPDTQYF. Looking up the rest from reference TRBV7-9 and TRBJ2-3 gives the full variable domain: DTGVSQNPRHKITKRGQNVTFRCDPISEHNRLYWYRQTLGQGPEFLTYFQNEAQLEKSRLLSDRFSAERPKGSFSTLEIQRTEQGDSAMYLCASSSTGPDTQYFGPGTRLTVL.

This chain uses TRBV6-1 with TRBJ2-4; the D is unclear. Per the germline V gene, CDR1 is MNHNS and CDR2 is SASEGT. This CDR3 contains 15 residues. The ends were cut back, 1 base at V and 6 bases at J, with 13 bases in the middle. CDR3 sequence (DNA): TGTGCCAGCAGTGAAGGAGGTGAGCCGGGAAACATTCAGTACTTC. It codes for CASSEGGEPGNIQYF.

V and J are TRBV19 and TRBJ2-3, with D unclear. Trimming took 5 bases from V and 9 from J, leaving 15 bases between them. The length of the CDR3 is 13 residues. From germline, CDR1 is LNHDA and CDR2 SQIVND (reference sequence). This chain's CDR3 is CASSVPTLSTQYF. CDR3 nucleotides: TGTGCCAGTAGTGTCCCGACTCTCAGCACGCAGTATTTT.

The CDR3 reads CASSSSNEKLFF. The CDR3 coding sequence is TGCGCCAGCAGCTCGAGTAATGAAAAACTGTTTTTT. V usage is TRBV5-1 and J usage is TRBJ1-4; D gene unclear. Trimming took off 3 bases at V and 4 bases at J, with 4 bases between the two ends. This CDR3 is 12 amino acids long. Germline assignment: CDR1 SGHRS and CDR2 YFSETQ.

The chain has TRBV5-1 and TRBJ1-3; D not resolved. The germline V gene has CDR1 SGHRS and CDR2 YFSETQ. The CDR3 has 13 amino acids. The V end was cut by 0 bases, the J end by 3 bases, with 4 bases between. CDR3 amino acids: CASSLDGGNTIYF. DNA for the CDR3: TGCGCCAGCAGCTTGGACGGTGGAAACACCATATATTTT.

V and J are TRBV7-2 and TRBJ2-7; TRBD2 might be the D (6 bases). Germline V gene data show CDR1 as SGHTA and CDR2 as FQGNSA. This CDR3 spans 14 amino acids. The V gene lost 5 bases and the J gene lost 1 base, with 12 bases spanning the gap. Here the CDR3 DNA reads TGTGCCAGCAGCCCCGGCGGGGCGTCCTACGAGCAGTACTTC. Residues: CASSPGGASYEQYF. The variable domain in full, completed from reference TRBV7-2 and TRBJ2-7, reads GAGVSQSPSNKVTEKGKDVELRCDPISGHTALYWYRQSLGQGLEFLIYFQGNSAPDKSGLPSDRFSAERTGGSVSTLTIQRTQQEDSAVYLCASSPGGASYEQYFGPGTRLTVT.

The chain carries TRBV6-1 and TRBJ2-3; 9 nucleotides match TRBD1. There are 15 residues in the CDR3. CDR1 MNHNS and CDR2 SASEGT come from the germline V gene. Trimming at V came to 6 bases and at J to 4 bases, leaving 8 bases not matched to a gene. CDR3 DNA sequence: TGTGCCAGCAGGCAAGGGGGACAGGGATCAGATACGCAGTATTTT. Its translation is CASRQGGQGSDTQYF.

This chain joins TRBV10-2 and TRBJ1-4, with a weak D call TRBD1 (5 bases). The CDR3 covers 14 residues. With 2 bases removed from V and 5 bases from J, the gap between germline ends came to 9 bases. The V gene's germline CDR1 is WSHSY and CDR2 SAAADI. This CDR3 is CASSEDSSNEKLFF. The CDR3 DNA reads TGCGCCAGCAGTGAGGACAGTTCCAATGAAAAACTGTTTTTT.

J is TRBJ2-3 and V is TRBV5-1; 7 bases line up with TRBD1. This CDR3 region has 15 residues. Germline loops: CDR1 SGHRS, CDR2 YFSETQ. V was pared by 4 bases and J by 2 bases, with 7 bases of the junction left unmatched. The CDR3 is CASSPRDSNTDTQYF. The DNA for the CDR3 is TGCGCCAGCAGCCCCCGGGACAGCAACACAGATACGCAGTATTTT. Supplemented by reference TRBV5-1 and TRBJ2-3, the full variable domain reads KAGVTQTPRYLIKTRGQQVTLSCSPISGHRSVSWYQQTPGQGLQFLFEYFSETQRNKGNFPGRFSGRQFSNSRSEMNVSTLELGDSALYLCASSPRDSNTDTQYFGPGTRLTVL.

This sequence joins TRBV5-5 and TRBJ2-1; 11 bases line up with TRBD2. CDR1 is SGHKS and CDR2 is YYEKEE in the germline V gene (reference sequence). CDR3 length equals 15 residues. V lost 2 bases, J lost 6 bases, and 4 bases stayed unmatched. CDR3: CASSFSGRVLNEQFF. The CDR3 bases are TGTGCCAGCAGCTTTAGCGGGAGGGTCCTCAATGAGCAGTTCTTC.

The rearrangement uses TRBV7-2 and TRBJ2-3; D unresolved. CDR3 length equals 15 residues. The V end was cut by 4 bases, the J end by 1 base, with 12 bases between. Germline CDR1 is SGHTA and CDR2 is FQGNSA. CDR3 bases: TGTGCCAGCAGCTCACCGGGTTGGGGCACAGATACGCAGTATTTT. This codes for CASSSPGWGTDTQYF.

The rearrangement joins TRBV11-2 to TRBJ2-7; tentative D call: TRBD2 (5 bases). V was trimmed by 3 bases and J by 3 bases, leaving 15 bases between them. The CDR3 is 15 amino acids. Per the germline V gene, CDR1 is SGHAT and CDR2 is FQNNGV. The CDR3 is CASSFSGGSLYEQYF. CDR3 in DNA: TGTGCCAGCAGCTTCAGCGGTGGGAGTCTCTACGAGCAGTACTTC.

V is TRBV7-3 and J is TRBJ2-2; 14 nucleotides align to TRBD2. This CDR3 has 18 amino acids. CDR1 is SGHTA, CDR2 FQGTGA, per germline. J was trimmed by 4 bases and V by 1 base; bases with no gene match: 5. The CDR3 nucleotides read TGTGCCAGCAGCTTAAAGGGACTAGCGGGAGTGGGCACCGGGGAGCTGTTTTTT. Protein sequence: CASSLKGLAGVGTGELFF. Full variable domain (outside the CDR3, taken from reference TRBV7-3 and TRBJ2-2): GAGVSQTPSNKVTEKGKYVELRCDPISGHTALYWYRQSLGQGPEFLIYFQGTGAADDSGLPNDRFFAVRPEGSVSTLKIQRTERGDSAVYLCASSLKGLAGVGTGELFFGEGSRLTVL.

This chain links TRBV15 with TRBJ2-1; TRBD2 might be the D (5 bases). Germline CDR1 reads LNHNV; CDR2 reads YYDKDF (reference sequence). V was trimmed by 3 bases and J by 4 bases, leaving 10 bases between them. The CDR3 consists of 14 residues. The CDR3 nucleotides read TGTGCCACCAGCAGTGGACTCGGATACAATGAGCAGTTCTTC. As protein: CATSSGLGYNEQFF.

This chain connects TRBV28 to TRBJ2-5; D unclear. The J call may be in error: the DNA end matches TRBJ2-7 better. The V gene's germline CDR1 is MDHEN and CDR2 SYDVKM. The CDR3 length is 13 residues. DNA for the CDR3: TGTGCCAGCAGCCCCGGCGGAGCCTACGAGCAGTACTTC. Amino acids: CASSPGGAYEQYF.

CDR3 sequence reads: CSGLRRVNTEAFF. The CDR3 DNA is TGCAGCGGACTGCGCAGGGTTAACACTGAAGCTTTCTTT. V gene TRBV29-1 combines with J gene TRBJ1-1; the D gene is possibly TRBD1 (5 bases). The germline gives CDR1 SQVTM, CDR2 ANQGSEA. The CDR3 is 13 amino acids. Trimming pared 7 bases from V and 2 bases from J, leaving 14 bases between.

The rearrangement links TRBV27 to TRBJ2-5, with D possibly TRBD1 on 5 matching bases. The germline V gene has CDR1 MNHEY and CDR2 SMNVEV (reference sequence). With 0 bases removed from V and 5 bases from J, the gap between germline ends came to 10 bases. This CDR3 has 14 residues. CDR3 nucleotide sequence: TGTGCCAGCAGTTTATCCACAGGCTGGGAGACCCAGTACTTC. Its translation: CASSLSTGWETQYF.

The rearrangement links TRBV13 to TRBJ2-5; perhaps TRBD2 as D (7 bases). Trimming removed 5 bases at V and 4 bases at J, with 17 bases between. This CDR3 contains 15 residues. Looked up from germline, CDR1 is PRHDT and CDR2 is FYEKMQ (reference sequence). CDR3 nucleotides: TGTGCCAGCAGCGCGACGCAGGGGAGGGGAGAGACCCAGTACTTC. It codes for CASSATQGRGETQYF.

The V gene is TRBV5-1, the J gene TRBJ2-1; possible D gene TRBD1, 5 bases. V lost 2 bases, J lost 7 bases, and 10 bases lay in between. CDR1 is SGHRS, CDR2 YFSETQ, per germline. This CDR3 region has 13 residues. The CDR3 loop reads CASSFPGKNEQFF. As DNA, the CDR3 is TGCGCCAGCAGCTTTCCAGGGAAGAATGAGCAGTTCTTC.